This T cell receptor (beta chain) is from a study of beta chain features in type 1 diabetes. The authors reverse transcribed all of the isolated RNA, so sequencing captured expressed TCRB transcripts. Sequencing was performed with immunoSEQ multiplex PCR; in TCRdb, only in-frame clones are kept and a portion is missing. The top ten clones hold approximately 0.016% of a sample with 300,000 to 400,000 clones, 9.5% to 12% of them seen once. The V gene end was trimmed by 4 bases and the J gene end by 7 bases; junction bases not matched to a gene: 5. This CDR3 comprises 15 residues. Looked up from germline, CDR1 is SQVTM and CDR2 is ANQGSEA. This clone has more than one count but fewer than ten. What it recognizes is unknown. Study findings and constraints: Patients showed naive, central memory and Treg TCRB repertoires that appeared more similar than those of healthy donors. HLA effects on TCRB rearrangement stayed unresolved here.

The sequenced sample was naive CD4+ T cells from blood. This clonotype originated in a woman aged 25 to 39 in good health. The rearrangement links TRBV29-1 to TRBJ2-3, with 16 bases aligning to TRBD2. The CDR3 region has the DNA TGCAGCGTTGGGGGACTAGCGGGAGGGCTATATACGCAGTATTTT. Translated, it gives CSVGGLAGGLYTQYF.